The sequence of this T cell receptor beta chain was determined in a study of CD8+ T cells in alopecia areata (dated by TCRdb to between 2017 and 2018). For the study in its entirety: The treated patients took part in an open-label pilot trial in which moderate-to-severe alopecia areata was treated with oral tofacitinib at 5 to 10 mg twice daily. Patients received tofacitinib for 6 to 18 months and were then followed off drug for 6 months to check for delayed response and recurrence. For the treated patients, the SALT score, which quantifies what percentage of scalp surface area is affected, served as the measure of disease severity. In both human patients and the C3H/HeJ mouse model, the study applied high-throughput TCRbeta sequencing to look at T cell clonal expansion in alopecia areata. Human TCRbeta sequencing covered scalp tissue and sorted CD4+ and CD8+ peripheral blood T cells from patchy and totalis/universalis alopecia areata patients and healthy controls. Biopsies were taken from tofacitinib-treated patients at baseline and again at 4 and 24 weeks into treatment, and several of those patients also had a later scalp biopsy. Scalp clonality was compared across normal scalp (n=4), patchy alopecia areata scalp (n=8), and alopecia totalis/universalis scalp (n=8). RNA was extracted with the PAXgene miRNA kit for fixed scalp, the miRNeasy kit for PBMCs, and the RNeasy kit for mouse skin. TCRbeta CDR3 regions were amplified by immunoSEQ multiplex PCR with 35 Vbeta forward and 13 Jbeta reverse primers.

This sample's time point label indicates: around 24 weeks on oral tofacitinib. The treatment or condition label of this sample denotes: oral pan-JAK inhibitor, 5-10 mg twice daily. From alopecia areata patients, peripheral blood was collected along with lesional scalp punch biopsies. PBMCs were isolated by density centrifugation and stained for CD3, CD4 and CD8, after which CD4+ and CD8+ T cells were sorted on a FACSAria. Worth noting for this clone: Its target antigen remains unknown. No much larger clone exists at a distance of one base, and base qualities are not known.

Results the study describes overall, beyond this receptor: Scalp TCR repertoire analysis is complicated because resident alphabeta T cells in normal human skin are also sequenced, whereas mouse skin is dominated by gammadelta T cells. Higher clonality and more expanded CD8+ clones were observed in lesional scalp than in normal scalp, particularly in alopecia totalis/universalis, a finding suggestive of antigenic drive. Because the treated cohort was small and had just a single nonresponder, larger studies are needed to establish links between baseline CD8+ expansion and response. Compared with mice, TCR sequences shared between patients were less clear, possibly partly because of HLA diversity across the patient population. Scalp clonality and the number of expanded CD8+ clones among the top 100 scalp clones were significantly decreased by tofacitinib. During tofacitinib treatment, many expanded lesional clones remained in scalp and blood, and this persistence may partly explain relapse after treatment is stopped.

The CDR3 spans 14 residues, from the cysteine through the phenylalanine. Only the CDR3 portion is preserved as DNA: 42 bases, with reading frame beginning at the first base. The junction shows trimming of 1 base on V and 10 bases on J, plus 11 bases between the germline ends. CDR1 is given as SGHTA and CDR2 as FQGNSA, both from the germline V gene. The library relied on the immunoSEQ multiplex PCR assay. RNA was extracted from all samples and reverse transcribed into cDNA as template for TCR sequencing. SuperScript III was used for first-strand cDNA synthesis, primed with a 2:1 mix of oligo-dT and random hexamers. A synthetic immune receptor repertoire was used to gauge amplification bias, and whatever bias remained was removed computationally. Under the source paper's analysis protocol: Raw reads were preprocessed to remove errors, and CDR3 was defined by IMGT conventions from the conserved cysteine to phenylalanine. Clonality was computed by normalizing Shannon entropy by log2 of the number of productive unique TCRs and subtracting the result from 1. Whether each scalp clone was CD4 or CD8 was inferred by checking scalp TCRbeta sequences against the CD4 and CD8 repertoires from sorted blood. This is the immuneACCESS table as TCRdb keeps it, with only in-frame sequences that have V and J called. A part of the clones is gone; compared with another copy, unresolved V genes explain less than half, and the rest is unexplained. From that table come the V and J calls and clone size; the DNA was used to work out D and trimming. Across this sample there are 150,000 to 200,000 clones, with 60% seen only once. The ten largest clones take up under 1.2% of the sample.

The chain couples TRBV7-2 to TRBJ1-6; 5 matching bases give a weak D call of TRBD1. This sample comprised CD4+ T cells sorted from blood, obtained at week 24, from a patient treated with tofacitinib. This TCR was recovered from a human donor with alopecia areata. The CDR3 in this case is CASSLGRVDSPLHF. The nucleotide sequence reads TGTGCCAGCAGCTTAGGCAGGGTGGACTCACCCCTCCACTTT.